This T cell receptor beta chain was found in a study of cytomegalovirus exposure and HLA in healthy donors. Study observations and caveats: The majority of TCR sequences were rare, yet some public TCRs appeared in many donors. The CMV antigen specificity of a few CMV-associated chains was confirmed through in vitro analysis. Reported performance of the classifier showed diagnosis of cytomegalovirus status with high specificity and sensitivity.

Some clones are missing from TCRdb's copy, which holds only in-frame ones; the method was immunoSEQ multiplex PCR. The data contain some 49,000 clones, roughly nine tenths of them seen just once; the ten biggest clones take up 1.4% to 1.5%. Points on this clone: What it recognizes is unknown.

CDR1 and CDR2 from the germline V gene are SGHNT and YYREEE (reference sequence). The length of the CDR3 is 14 residues. Trimming removed 2 bases from V and 2 bases from J, with 8 bases in between. The sequence was collected from a man between 18 and 35 years old in good health and CMV-seronegative. The chain has TRBV5-4 and TRBJ1-3, with D possibly TRBD1 on 6 matching bases. Sequencing was performed on PBMCs. In DNA, the CDR3 is TGTGCCAGCAGCTTACAGGGAACTGGAAACACCATATATTTT. Amino acids: CASSLQGTGNTIYF.